This entry describes one TCR beta chain. This clonotype was found a few times. It lacks a known antigen. Base qualities are not recorded, but no much larger clone differs from it by a single base. This sample stems from a study of CD8 T cells in ankylosing spondylitis (TCRdb year 2017). Study-level background: To find TCR variants linked to disease, the study profiled T cell receptor beta repertoires in ankylosing spondylitis patients and healthy donors. Peripheral blood was sampled, and synovial fluid was additionally collected from ankylosing spondylitis patients. The whole study cohort included some 100 healthy donors and 20 to 25 ankylosing spondylitis patients.

Broader findings and caveats from the paper: The disease-linked clones showed a CD8+ phenotype and occurred at relatively low frequencies in peripheral blood. A TCR beta motif made up of several highly homologous amino acid variants appeared to be characteristic of blood from ankylosing spondylitis patients. Some motif variants were previously reported in synovial fluid and blood of reactive arthritis patients, suggesting common disease-initiation mechanisms. The disease-linked clones were reported to be significantly enriched in matched synovial fluid samples from ankylosing spondylitis patients.

Reads for this sample came from an Illumina HiSeq 2500. Quantitative 5'-RACE with molecular barcodes was used to prepare TCR beta libraries. As for how the authors treated the data: A new computational method, built on a probabilistic model of VDJ rearrangement, was used to identify disease-linked TCR variants. TCRdb reprocessed the public reads (quality trimming at Q25 with fastp, clone calling with MiXCR) and kept in-frame beta chains. Merged by CDR3 protein, the rows form single entries marked with the most common genes and DNA. In this record, the V and J calls reflect TCRdb's handling and not the investigators' own analysis. The sample profile shows around 890,000 distinct CDR3 sequences; approximately 12% of them were found once. The ten top clones hold roughly 0.51% of the sample. The CDR3 holds 13 amino acids from the cysteine to the phenylalanine. Only the CDR3 DNA stays, 39 bases, in frame from base 1. V loses 2 bases of germline sequence and J loses 4 bases, and the interval between the two ends is 10 bases. Per the germline V gene (reference sequence), DFQATT is the CDR1 and SNEGSKA is the CDR2.

Input material: blood, either unsorted or a sorted T cell fraction (not recorded which). The source is a male donor with ankylosing spondylitis. The rearrangement joined TRBV20-1 to TRBJ2-3; the D gene is not confidently resolved. The CDR3 sequence is CSARPSPPDTQYF. The bases read TGCAGTGCTAGACCATCCCCCCCAGATACGCAGTATTTT.